This T cell receptor (beta chain) is from a study of cytomegalovirus exposure and HLA in healthy donors. The overall study: There were 90 million to 130 million unique TCR beta sequences, drawn from approximately 180 million T cells, in an earlier analysis. Study-wide findings and caveats: Reportedly, HLA-A and HLA-B alleles of most subjects were accurately predicted from TCR beta. A previous analysis found most TCR beta V segments productive roughly 87% or roughly 30% of the time.

13 Jbeta primers and 60 Vbeta primers were used for the PCR. The repertoire was sequenced with immunoSEQ multiplex PCR; TCRdb's copy has only in-frame clones and lacks some. This table has fewer than 55,000 clones, under 70% appearing once. This CDR3 has 15 residues. As concerns this clone: Its target is not known.

Sample: PBMCs. The receptor's source is a man in his 60s in good health and CMV-seropositive. This chain joins TRBV21-1 and TRBJ2-5; the D call TRBD2 from the table was never checked on the DNA. TRBV21-1 is classified as a pseudogene. The CDR3 loop is CASSTRDRGKKTQYF. CDR3 nucleotides: TGTGCCAGCAGCACAAGGGATCGGGGTAAGAAGACCCAGTACTTC.